These 5 T cell receptor beta chains came from one sample sequenced in a study of response to subunit inactivated influenza vaccine. TCRdb re-called the RT-PCR reads with MiXCR, one entry per CDR3 protein. The sample records hundreds of thousands of distinct CDR3 sequences, approximately 10% being singletons. Source: PBMCs from blood, taken on the day of vaccination. Source of these receptors: a man aged 50-59 years who received an inactivated influenza vaccine.

This clonotype occurred many times. Written as DNA, the CDR3 is TGCGCCAGCAGCTTGGCGGGGGCCGGGCAGCCCCAGCATTTT. This translates into CASSLAGAGQPQHF. This chain links TRBV5-1 with TRBJ1-5, with D possibly matching TRBD1 (6 bases). V dropped 0 bases and J dropped 7 bases, with 11 bases sitting between them. The CDR3 sequence is 14 residues long. The germline V gene encodes CDR1 SGHRS and CDR2 YFSETQ.

CDR3 sequence: CASNDKHASTDTQYF. The DNA of the CDR3 is TGTGCCAGCAACGACAAGCATGCTAGCACAGATACGCAGTATTTT. The V and J genes are TRBV21-1 and TRBJ2-3. TRBV21-1 corresponds to a pseudogene. This CDR3 region has 15 residues.

The chain employs TRBV4-3 and TRBJ2-1, with unresolved D. The CDR3 has 13 amino acids. V gave up 8 bases and J gave up 5 bases, with 13 bases separating them. CDR1 and CDR2 from the germline V gene are LGHNA and YSLEER. In DNA, the CDR3 is TGCGCCAGCGGATCAGATTGGGACAATGAGCAGTTCTTC. Its translation: CASGSDWDNEQFF.

The rearrangement links TRBV27 to TRBJ2-4, with D tentatively TRBD2 (5 bases). CDR3 size: 11 residues. V lost 5 bases to trimming and J lost 6 bases, with 5 bases between them. Germline assignment: CDR1 MNHEY and CDR2 SMNVEV (reference sequence). The CDR3 protein is CASSAGNIQYF. In nucleotides, the CDR3 is TGTGCCAGCAGTGCGGGAAACATTCAGTACTTC.

The chain couples TRBV7-9 to TRBJ2-1; perhaps D is TRBD1 or TRBD2 (5 bases each). Between the trimmed V and J ends, which lost 1 base and 0 bases, there was a span of 10 bases. CDR3 length equals 16 residues. Germline V gene data show CDR1 as SEHNR and CDR2 as FQNEAQ (reference sequence). The CDR3 sequence is CASSLVRGRSYNEQFF. In DNA, the CDR3 is TGTGCCAGCAGCTTAGTGAGGGGCCGCTCCTACAATGAGCAGTTCTTC.